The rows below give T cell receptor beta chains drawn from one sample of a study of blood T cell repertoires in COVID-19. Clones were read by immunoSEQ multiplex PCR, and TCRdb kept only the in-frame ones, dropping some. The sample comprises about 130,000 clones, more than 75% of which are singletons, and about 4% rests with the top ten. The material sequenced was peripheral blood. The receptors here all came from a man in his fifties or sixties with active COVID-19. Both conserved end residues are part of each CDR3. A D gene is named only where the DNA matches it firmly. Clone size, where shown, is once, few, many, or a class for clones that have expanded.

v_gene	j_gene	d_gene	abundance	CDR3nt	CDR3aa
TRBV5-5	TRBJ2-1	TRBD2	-	TGTGCCAGCAGCTCCAGAGGGACTAGCGGGAGCGGTGAGCAGTTCTTC	CASSSRGTSGSGEQFF
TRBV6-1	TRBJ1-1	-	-	TGTGCCAGCAGTGAAGTACTGACTGAAGCTTTCTTT	CASSEVLTEAFF
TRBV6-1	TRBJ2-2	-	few	TGTGCCAGCAGTGAGCAATTTGTCCGGGGGGAGCTGTTTTTT	CASSEQFVRGELFF
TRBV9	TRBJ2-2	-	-	TGTGCCAGCAGCGGGGGACTGTTCACCGGGGAGCTGTTTTTT	CASSGGLFTGELFF
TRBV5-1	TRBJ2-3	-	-	TGCGCCAGCAGCGTCGGACAGAGCACAGATACGCAGTATTTT	CASSVGQSTDTQYF
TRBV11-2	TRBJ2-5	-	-	TGTGCCAGCAGCTCAACCAGGGGTAGCACAGAGACCCAGTACTTC	CASSSTRGSTETQYF
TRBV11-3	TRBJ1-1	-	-	TGTGCCAGCAGCTCACACCCAGGGAAGGCGGCTGAAGCTTTCTTT	CASSSHPGKAAEAFF
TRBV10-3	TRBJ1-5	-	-	TGTGCCATCAGTCCCTCCAATCAGCCCCAGCATTTT	CAISPSNQPQHF
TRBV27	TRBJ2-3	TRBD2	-	TGTGCCAGCGGGAGACTAGCGGGAACAGATACGCAGTATTTT	CASGRLAGTDTQYF
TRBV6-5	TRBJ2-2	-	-	TGTGCCAGCAATCTGGGCCGAACCGGGGAGCTGTTTTTT	CASNLGRTGELFF
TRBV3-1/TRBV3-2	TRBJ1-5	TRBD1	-	TGTGCCAGCAGCCAAGGAAGGACAGGGAATCAGCCCCAGCATTTT	CASSQGRTGNQPQHF
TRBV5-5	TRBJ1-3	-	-	TGTGCCAGCAGCTTGAATCGGGGTGCTGGAAACACCATATATTTT	CASSLNRGAGNTIYF
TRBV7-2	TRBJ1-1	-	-	TGTGCCAGCAGCTTCGTGGGCTCTGAAGCTTTCTTT	CASSFVGSEAFF
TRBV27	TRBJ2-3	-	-	TGTGCCAGCAGTTTATCGGAGGGGGATACGCAGTATTTT	CASSLSEGDTQYF
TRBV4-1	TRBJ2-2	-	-	TGCGCCAGCAGCAATGAGGGTGCCGCGAACACCGGGGAGCTGTTTTTT	CASSNEGAANTGELFF
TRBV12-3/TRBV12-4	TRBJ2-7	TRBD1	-	TGTGCCAGCACTAGACAGGGCTACGAGCAGTACTTC	CASTRQGYEQYF
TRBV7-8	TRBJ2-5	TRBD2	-	TGTGCCAGCAGCCGCGGGGGGGCGGAGACCCAGTACTTC	CASSRGGAETQYF
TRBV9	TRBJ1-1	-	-	TGTGCCAGCAGCGTAGCTACAGGAGTCAGCACTACCTCAATGAACACTGAAGCTTTCTTT	CASSVATGVSTTSMNTEAFF
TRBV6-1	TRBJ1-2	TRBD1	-	TGTGCCAGCAGTGAGACCCAACAGGGGACGGACTATGGCTACACCTTC	CASSETQQGTDYGYTF
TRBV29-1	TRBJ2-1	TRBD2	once	TGCAGCGGTGGGACTAGCGGGAGTAATGAGCAGTTCTTC	CSGGTSGSNEQFF
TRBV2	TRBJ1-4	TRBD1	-	TGTGCCAGCAAGCTCGGAGGGACAGCTAATGAAAAACTGTTTTTT	CASKLGGTANEKLFF
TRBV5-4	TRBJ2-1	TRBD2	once	TGTGCCAGCAGCTTCCTAGCGGCCACCTACAATGAGCAGTTCTTC	CASSFLAATYNEQFF
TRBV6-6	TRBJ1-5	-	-	TGTGCCAGCAACCCCGACAGCCTCCAGCCCCAGCATTTT	CASNPDSLQPQHF
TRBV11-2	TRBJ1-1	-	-	TGTGCCAGCCGCCAGGGTGTAATGAACACTGAAGCTTTCTTT	CASRQGVMNTEAFF
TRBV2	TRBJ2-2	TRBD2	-	TGTGCCAGCAGTAAAAAACTAGCGGAGAGCGGGGAGCTGTTTTTT	CASSKKLAESGELFF
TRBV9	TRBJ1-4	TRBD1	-	TGTGCCAGCAGTCGACAGGGGGATAATGAAAAACTGTTTTTT	CASSRQGDNEKLFF
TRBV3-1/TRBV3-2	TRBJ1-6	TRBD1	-	TGTGCCAGCAGCTATTGGGGACAGGAAAATTCACCCCTCCACTTT	CASSYWGQENSPLHF
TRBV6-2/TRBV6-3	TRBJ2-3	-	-	TGTGCCAGCAGTTACTCGCGGGACTTCACAGATACGCAGTATTTT	CASSYSRDFTDTQYF
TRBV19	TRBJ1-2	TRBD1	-	TGTGCCAGTAGTATGGGCCGGGACAGGGAGGCGTATGGCTACACCTTC	CASSMGRDREAYGYTF
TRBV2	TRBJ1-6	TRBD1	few	TGTGCCAGCAGGGTGACAGGGCTCCTCTATAATTCACCCCTCCACTTT	CASRVTGLLYNSPLHF
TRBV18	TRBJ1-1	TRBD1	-	TGTGCCAGCTCACAGGCGACAGGGGACACTGAAGCTTTCTTT	CASSQATGDTEAFF
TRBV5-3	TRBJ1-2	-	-	TGTGCCAGAAGCTTGTCCATCAGGGGCGCAAGTATATCCTATGGCTACACCTTC	CARSLSIRGASISYGYTF
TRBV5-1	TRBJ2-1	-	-	TGCGCCAGCAGCTTGGACAGGACACCTGGGAATGAGCAGTTCTTC	CASSLDRTPGNEQFF
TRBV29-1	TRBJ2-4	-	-	TGCAGCGTTGAAGTCGAAGGGAGTACTTTTTTTGAGGGAAACATTCAGTACTTC	CSVEVEGSTFFEGNIQYF
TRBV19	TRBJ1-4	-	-	TGTGCCAGTAGTATTAAGGGCCAGGGTGGTGAAAAACTGTTTTTT	CASSIKGQGGEKLFF
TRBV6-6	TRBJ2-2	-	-	TGTGCCAGCAGTTTTGGGGAGTTCGCGAACACCGGGGAGCTGTTTTTT	CASSFGEFANTGELFF
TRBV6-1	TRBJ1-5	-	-	TGTGCCAGCAGTGAAATGTTCAGGGATGGTCAGCCCCAGCATTTT	CASSEMFRDGQPQHF
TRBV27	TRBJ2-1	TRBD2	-	TGTGCCAGCAGTTTAGAGCCCCCGGGACTAGCGGGAGGGCCCTACAATGAGCAGTTCTTC	CASSLEPPGLAGGPYNEQFF
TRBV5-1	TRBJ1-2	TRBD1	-	TGCGCCAGCAGCCCCCGGACAGGACTCAACTATGGCTACACCTTC	CASSPRTGLNYGYTF
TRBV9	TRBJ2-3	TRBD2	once	TGTGCCAGCAGCGTAGCGGCGGGGGGGAGCACAGATACGCAGTATTTT	CASSVAAGGSTDTQYF
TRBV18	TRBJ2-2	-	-	TGTGCCAGCTCACCGCAGACAGGGAACACCGGGGAGCTGTTTTTT	CASSPQTGNTGELFF
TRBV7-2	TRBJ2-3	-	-	TGTGCCAGCAGCTTACCGGCGGCGGGCACAGATACGCAGTATTTT	CASSLPAAGTDTQYF
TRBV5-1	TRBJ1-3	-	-	TGCGCCAGCACCGTCGGCGGGCAGGCTGGAAACACCATATATTTT	CASTVGGQAGNTIYF
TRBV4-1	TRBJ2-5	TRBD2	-	TGCGCCAGCAGCCAAGGTTTAGCGGGAGTTGAGGAGACCCAGTACTTC	CASSQGLAGVEETQYF
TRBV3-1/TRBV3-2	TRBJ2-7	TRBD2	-	TGTGCCAGCAGCCTAGCCAGCGGGGGGACCTACGAGCAGTACTTC	CASSLASGGTYEQYF
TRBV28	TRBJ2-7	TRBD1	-	TGTGCCAGCAGTTTGGGACAGGGCAGGGGAGGGGAGCAGTACTTC	CASSLGQGRGGEQYF
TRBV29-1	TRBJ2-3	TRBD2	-	TGCAGCGTTGAGTTATCTAGCGGGAGGTCCGATACGCAGTATTTT	CSVELSSGRSDTQYF
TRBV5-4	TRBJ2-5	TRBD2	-	TGTGCCAGCAGCTCGGGACTAGCGGGAGGGGAGACCCAGTACTTC	CASSSGLAGGETQYF
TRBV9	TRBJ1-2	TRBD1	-	TGTGCCAGCAGCGTTGGACAGGGAAGTTTGTTGGGCTACACCTTC	CASSVGQGSLLGYTF
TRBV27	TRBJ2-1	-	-	TGTGCCAGCAGTATAGCAGTCCACTCCTACAATGAGCAGTTCTTC	CASSIAVHSYNEQFF
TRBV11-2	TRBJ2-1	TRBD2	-	TGTGCCAGCAGCTCCGAACTAGCGGGAGGCCGGGGGGAGCAGTTCTTC	CASSSELAGGRGEQFF
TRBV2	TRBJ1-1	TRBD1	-	TGTGCCAGCACTACGACAGGGGGTGAAGCTTTCTTT	CASTTTGGEAFF
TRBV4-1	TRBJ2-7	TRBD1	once	TGCGCCAGCAGACTCTATGAGACAGGGAATTACGAGCAGTACTTC	CASRLYETGNYEQYF
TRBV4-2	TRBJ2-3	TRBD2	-	TGTGCCAGCAGCCCCAGCGGGGGTACGCAGTATTTT	CASSPSGGTQYF
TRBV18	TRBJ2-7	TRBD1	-	TGTGCCAGCTCATCAACAGGGGAAAAGACCTACGAGCAGTACTTC	CASSSTGEKTYEQYF
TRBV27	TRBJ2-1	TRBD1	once	TGTGCCAGCAGTTTATTTGCCATATCAATTTCGGACAGGGTGGAATACAATGAGCAGTTCTTC	CASSLFAISISDRVEYNEQFF
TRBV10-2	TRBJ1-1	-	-	TGCGCCAGCAGTGTGACTTACAGGGATTACACTGAAGCTTTCTTT	CASSVTYRDYTEAFF
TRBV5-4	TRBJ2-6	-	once	TGTGCCAGCAGCATCGCGGGACAGCGCTCTGGGGCCAACGTCCTGACTTTC	CASSIAGQRSGANVLTF
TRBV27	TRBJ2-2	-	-	-	CASSSSAQGRGELFF
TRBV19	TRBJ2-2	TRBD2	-	TGTGCCAGTATCAATAGCGGGGGGGTAAACACCGGGGAGCTGTTTTTT	CASINSGGVNTGELFF